This T cell receptor beta chain was identified during a study of blood T cell repertoires in COVID-19. Looking at the study overall: From T cells, B-cell-depleted T cells, or PBMCs came the material, which was cDNA or gDNA.

Germline V gene data show CDR1 as LNHDA and CDR2 as SQIVND (reference sequence). The trim removed 4 bases at V and 5 bases at J, leaving 7 bases unmatched. There are 15 residues in the CDR3. The method was immunoSEQ multiplex PCR; TCRdb's version includes in-frame clones alone and lacks a portion of them. The repertoire holds just under 85,000 clones, with approximately 86% as singletons. The source of this sequence is an elderly woman with acute or convalescent COVID-19. Source material: peripheral blood. The chain has TRBV19 and TRBJ1-5; TRBD1 agrees at 8 bases. CDR3 in amino acids: CASSRQRQGYQPQHF. The CDR3 region has the DNA TGTGCCAGTAGTAGACAGCGACAGGGGTATCAGCCCCAGCATTTT. Full variable domain (remainder filled in from reference TRBV19 and TRBJ1-5): DGGITQSPKYLFRKEGQNVTLSCEQNLNHDAMYWYRQDPGQGLRLIYYSQIVNDFQKGDIAEGYSVSREKKESFPLTVTSAQKNPTAFYLCASSRQRQGYQPQHFGDGTRLSIL.